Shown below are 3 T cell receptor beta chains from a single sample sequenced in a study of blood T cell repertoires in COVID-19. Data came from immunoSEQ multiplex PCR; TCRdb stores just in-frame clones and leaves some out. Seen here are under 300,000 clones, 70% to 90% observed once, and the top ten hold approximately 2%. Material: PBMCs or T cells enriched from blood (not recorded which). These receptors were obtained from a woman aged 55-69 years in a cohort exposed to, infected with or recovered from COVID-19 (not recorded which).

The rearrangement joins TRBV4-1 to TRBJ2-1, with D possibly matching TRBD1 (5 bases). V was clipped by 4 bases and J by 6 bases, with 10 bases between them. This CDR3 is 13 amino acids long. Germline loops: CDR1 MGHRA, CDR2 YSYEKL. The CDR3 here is CASSPHRINEQFF. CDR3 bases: TGCGCCAGCAGCCCCCACAGGATCAATGAGCAGTTCTTC.

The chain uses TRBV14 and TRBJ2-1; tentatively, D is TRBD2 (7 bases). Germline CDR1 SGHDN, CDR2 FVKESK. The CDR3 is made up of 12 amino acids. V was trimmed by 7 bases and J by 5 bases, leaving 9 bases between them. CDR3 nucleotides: TGTGCCAGCAAGGGGGGGGACAATGAGCAGTTCTTC. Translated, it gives CASKGGDNEQFF.

CDR3: CAWTRDSSGANVLTF. The CDR3 nucleotides are TGTGCCTGGACCAGAGACAGTTCTGGGGCCAACGTCCTGACTTTC. The chain links TRBV30 to TRBJ2-6; possible D gene TRBD1, 5 bases. There are 15 residues in the CDR3. V dropped 4 bases and J dropped 1 base, with 11 bases sitting between them. Germline assignment: CDR1 GTSNPN and CDR2 SVGIG (reference sequence).